The T cell receptor beta chain under discussion was sequenced for a study of human T cells and chemical hapten exposure. The V end was cut by 0 bases, the J end by 9 bases, with 12 bases between. CDR3 length equals 14 residues. Germline CDR1 is MGHRA and CDR2 is YSYEKL. This clonotype was recorded a few times. TCRdb re-derived calls from the 5' RACE reads in MiXCR, one entry per CDR3 protein. The sample yields approximately 110,000 distinct CDR3 sequences, approximately 19% seen once. Before extraction, the whole blood was not fractionated, and total RNA was taken from it. The receptor was derived from a human donor in good health. The chain joins TRBV4-1 to TRBJ1-5; a weak D match, TRBD1 (5 bases). CDR3 loop: CASSQERGLRPQHF. The CDR3 bases are TGCGCCAGCAGCCAAGAGAGGGGCCTCCGGCCCCAGCATTTT.